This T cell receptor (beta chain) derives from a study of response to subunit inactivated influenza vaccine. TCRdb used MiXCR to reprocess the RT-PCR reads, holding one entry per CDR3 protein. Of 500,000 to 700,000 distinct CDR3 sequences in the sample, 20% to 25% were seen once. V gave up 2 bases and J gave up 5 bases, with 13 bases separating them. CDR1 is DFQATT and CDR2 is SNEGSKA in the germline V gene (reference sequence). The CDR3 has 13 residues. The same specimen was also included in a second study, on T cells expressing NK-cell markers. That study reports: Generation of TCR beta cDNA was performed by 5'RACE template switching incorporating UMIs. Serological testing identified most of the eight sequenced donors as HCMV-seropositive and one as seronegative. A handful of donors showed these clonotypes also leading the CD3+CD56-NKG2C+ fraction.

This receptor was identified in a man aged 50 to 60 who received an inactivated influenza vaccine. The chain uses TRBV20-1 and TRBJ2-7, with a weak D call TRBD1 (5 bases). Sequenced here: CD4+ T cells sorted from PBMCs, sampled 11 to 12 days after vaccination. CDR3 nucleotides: TGCAGTGCTAGAAGAAGCAACAGGCACGAGCAGTACTTC. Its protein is CSARRSNRHEQYF.